This T cell receptor (beta chain) is drawn from a study of blood T cell repertoires in COVID-19. Repertoires were generated with immunoSEQ multiplex PCR, while TCRdb's copy carries only in-frame clones and drops some. The repertoire consists of about 270,000 clones, with under 90% occurring once and the leading ten covering about 2%. CDR1 is SEHNR and CDR2 is FQNEAQ in the germline V gene (reference sequence). The junction had 8 bases not matched to a gene; V was cut back by 3 bases and J by 4 bases. The CDR3 consists of 16 residues. The receptor's source is a woman aged 55 to 70 who had recovered from COVID-19. The chain combines TRBV7-9 with TRBJ1-4; 7 bases match TRBD1. Sequencing was carried out using PBMCs or T cells enriched from blood (not recorded which). The CDR3 reads CASSFIRDSYNEKLFF. The CDR3 DNA sequence: TGTGCCAGCAGCTTCATCCGGGACAGCTATAATGAAAAACTGTTTTTT.